This TCR beta chain comes out of a study of shared clonotypes between healthy human individuals (dated by TCRdb to 2018 to 2020). About the full investigation: A few men and a couple of women, aged 18 to 49 years, made up the cohort. For each donor, CD4 naive and CD4 memory were each given three plates, CD8 naive was given two plates, and CD8 memory was given one plate. The study deeply sequenced blood TCR repertoires of about five healthy adults to estimate repertoire size and the extent of clonotype sharing between individuals. Different laboratories and diverse techniques were used to prepare libraries and sequence TCR repertoires, to increase sequencing depth and limit assay-specific biases. Per donor, leukapheresis produced somewhere between about 0.8 and 9.5 billion PBMCs. Results and caveats for the whole study, not just this receptor: Larger estimated clonotype richness was generally found for naive subsets than for memory subsets. Pairwise subsampling led to the expectation that sequencing depth would affect the degree of clonotype sharing among donors. Only blood was sampled, and tissue TCR repertoires likely differ from those in blood. Compared with non-shared clonotypes, the clonotypes found in all four sorted-subset donors had higher generation probabilities. Because the study included a small number of donors, the genetic and exposure-history diversity represented was limited. When several donors were compared, the shared fraction of clonotypes was around 5% for naive CD4, approximately 3.5% for naive CD8, 2.3% for memory CD4, and 0.4% for memory CD8. Even with the large sequencing depth, rarefaction of the sorted-subset datasets indicated that sequencing was incomplete.

Notes on this clone: Its antigen has not been determined. No much larger clone is present one base from it, and per-base qualities are unavailable.

TCR CDR3 regions were amplified from genomic DNA by multiplex PCR using the deep immunoSEQ assay. Extracted genomic DNA from each cell subset was spread evenly across all wells of several immunoSEQ 96-well plates, with each plate serving as a replicate. For sorted subsets, about 200 ng genomic DNA, equal to 30,000 or so T cell genomes, was loaded into each replicate PCR. The purified libraries were quantified using a Qubit 3.0 fluorometer, sized with a Bioanalyzer 2100, and then quantified again using the KAPA Library Quantification kit. Each immunoSEQ 96-well plate was sequenced on its own single-read 150-cycle Illumina NextSeq 550 flow cell. Under the source paper's analysis protocol: Because only junctional sequences without quality scores were contained in the immunoSEQ output, filtering matching that applied to full-length reads could not be performed. To assign V/J genes and CDR3, sequences were annotated using PyIR, a Python wrapper for IgBLAST v1.9, with IMGT germline references. Reads with weak V/J assignments (E-value above 1e-6), missing CDR3, stop codons, out-of-frame junctions, or ambiguous translated residues were removed. V3J clonotypes were defined as sequences sharing an identical inferred V gene, J gene, and CDR3 amino acid sequence. To compute the percentage overlap between repertoires, the number of shared unique clonotypes was divided by the size of the smaller repertoire. Richness of each repertoire was evaluated using RTK rarefaction, the Chao1 estimator, and Recon v2.1 estimates of unobserved clonotypes. Generation probabilities for all TCRbeta clonotypes obtained by the gDNA method from a few donors were computed using OLGA. This is the immuneACCESS table as TCRdb keeps it, with only in-frame sequences that have V and J called. A part of the clones is gone; compared with another copy, unresolved V genes explain less than half, and the rest is unexplained. V and J calls and clone size are copied from that table; D and trimming were computed from the DNA. Recorded for this sample are 2 million to 2.5 million clones; 85% to 95% of them occurred a single time. The ten biggest clones cover 0.37% of the sample.

Donors were healthy HIV-negative adults with no recently reported acute infections or vaccinations. All donors were Caucasian adults living in Nashville, Tennessee, USA. CD4+ T cells were enriched through magnetic negative selection, after which naive cells were positively selected on CD45RA and the remaining negative fraction served as the memory subset. After blood collection by leukapheresis, PBMCs were isolated using Ficoll-Histopaque density gradient centrifugation and then cryopreserved in the vapor phase of liquid nitrogen. Purity and quantity of every magnetically sorted T cell population were checked by analytical flow cytometry. From each sorted fraction, genomic DNA was isolated and quantified by UV absorbance on a Nanodrop 2000c. The CDR3 spans 17 residues, from the cysteine through the phenylalanine. Only the CDR3 part of the read is kept: 51 bases, read in frame from the first base. CDR1 SGHNT and CDR2 YYREEE are derived from the germline V gene (reference sequence). From V the trimming removes 4 bases and from J it removes 5 bases, while the gene matches leave 7 bases of the junction unaccounted for.

The rearrangement combines TRBV5-4 with TRBJ2-2; 14 nucleotides in the junction match TRBD2. Input material: naive CD4+ T cells from PBMCs. Sample cell subset or site, as interpreted from the label and publication: CD45RA+ positively selected. This clonotype was sampled from a man aged 18 to 29 in good health. Some clones in this sample may be carry-over from other donors' samples. The CDR3 reads CASSGGLAGASTGELFF. The sequenced DNA: TGTGCCAGCAGCGGGGGACTAGCGGGAGCTTCTACCGGGGAGCTGTTTTTT.